Given below is one TCR beta chain in context. CDR1 and CDR2 from the germline V gene are GTSNPN and SVGIG (reference sequence). The CDR3 extends over 12 amino acids. The data are from a study of blood T cell repertoires in COVID-19. The wider study: Samples came from the United States, Italy and Spain, spanning acute and convalescent COVID-19. In each case, the material was cDNA or gDNA derived from T cells, B-cell-depleted T cells, or PBMCs.

In the source study's methods: Nucleated cell number was recorded as an estimate derived from reference gene primer amplification. Clones were read by immunoSEQ multiplex PCR, and TCRdb kept only the in-frame ones, dropping some. Clone size and the V and J calls come from that table; the DNA yielded D and trimming. The sample shows about 75,000 clones, 90% of them seen only once. The chain carries TRBV30 and TRBJ1-1, with 7 bases identical to TRBD1. The TCR was taken from a human donor in a cohort sampled during active COVID-19. Sample: peripheral blood. CDR3 in DNA: TGTGCTCCGATGAAGGGGGCGGCTGAAGCTTTCTTT. This translates into CAPMKGAAEAFF.